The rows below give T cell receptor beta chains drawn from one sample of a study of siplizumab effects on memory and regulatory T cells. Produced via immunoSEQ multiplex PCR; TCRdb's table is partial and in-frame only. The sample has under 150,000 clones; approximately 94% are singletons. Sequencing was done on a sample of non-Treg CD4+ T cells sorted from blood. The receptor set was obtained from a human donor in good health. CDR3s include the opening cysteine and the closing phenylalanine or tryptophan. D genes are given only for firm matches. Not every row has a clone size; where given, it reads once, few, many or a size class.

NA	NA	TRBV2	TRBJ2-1	CASRVDLPRDEQFF	TGTGCCAGCAGAGTAGACCTTCCAAGGGATGAGCAGTTCTTC
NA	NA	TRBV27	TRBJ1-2	CASSLTYDNYGYTF	TGTGCCAGCAGTTTAACCTACGATAACTATGGCTACACCTTC
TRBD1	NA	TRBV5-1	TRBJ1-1	CASSLGTGNTEAFF	TGCGCCAGCAGCTTGGGGACAGGGAACACTGAAGCTTTCTTT
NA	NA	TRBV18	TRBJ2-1	CASCGGLQDSQFF	TGTGCCAGCTGCGGGGGTCTTCAGGACAGTCAGTTCTTC
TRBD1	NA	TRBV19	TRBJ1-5	CASSAGQGSQPQHF	TGTGCCAGTAGTGCAGGACAGGGCAGCCAGCCCCAGCATTTT
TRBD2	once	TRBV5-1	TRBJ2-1	CASSVDPGGKNEQFF	TGCGCCAGCAGCGTAGACCCGGGAGGCAAGAATGAGCAGTTCTTC
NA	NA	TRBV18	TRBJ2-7	CASSPPVGGTTYEQYF	TGTGCCAGCTCACCACCGGTAGGGGGAACCACCTACGAGCAGTACTTC
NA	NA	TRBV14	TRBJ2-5	CASSLIRDRVQETQYF	TGTGCCAGCAGCCTGATTCGGGACCGCGTACAAGAGACCCAGTACTTC
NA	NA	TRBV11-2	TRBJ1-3	CASSAAGRAGNTIYF	TGTGCCAGCAGCGCCGCCGGGAGGGCTGGAAACACCATATATTTT
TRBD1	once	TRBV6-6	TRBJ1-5	CASSFRQGGDQPQHF	TGTGCCAGCAGTTTCAGACAGGGAGGTGATCAGCCCCAGCATTTT
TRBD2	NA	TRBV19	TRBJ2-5	CASSFFVAGGSETQYF	TGTGCCAGTAGTTTCTTTGTAGCGGGGGGATCAGAGACCCAGTACTTC
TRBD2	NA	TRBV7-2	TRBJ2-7	CASSRSTSGSTYEQYF	TGTGCCAGCAGCCGAAGTACTAGCGGGAGTACCTACGAGCAGTACTTC
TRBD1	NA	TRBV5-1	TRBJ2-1	CASNKPLPGQGKNEQFF	TGCGCCAGCAACAAACCCCTCCCGGGACAGGGGAAAAATGAGCAGTTCTTC
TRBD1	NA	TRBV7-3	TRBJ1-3	CASSWRTGRKNTIYF	TGTGCCAGCAGCTGGAGGACAGGGAGAAAAAACACCATATATTTT
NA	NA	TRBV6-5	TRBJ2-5	CASSYSTAGTQYF	TGTGCCAGCAGTTACTCAACAGCGGGGACCCAGTACTTC
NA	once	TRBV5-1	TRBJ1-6	CASSFLGDSPLHF	TGCGCCAGCAGCTTTCTTGGGGACTCACCCCTCCACTTT
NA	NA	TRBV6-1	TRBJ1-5	CASSGETQGNQPQHF	TGTGCCAGCAGTGGGGAAACACAGGGCAATCAGCCCCAGCATTTT
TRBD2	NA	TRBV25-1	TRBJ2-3	CASSPLERGITDTQYF	TGTGCCAGCAGCCCCTTAGAGCGGGGGATCACAGATACGCAGTATTTT
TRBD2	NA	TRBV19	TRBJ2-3	CASTRTAGGLTDTQYF	TGTGCCAGTACCCGGACCGCGGGGGGCCTCACAGATACGCAGTATTTT
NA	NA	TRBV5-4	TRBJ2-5	CASSLGRAVQETQYF	TGTGCCAGCAGCCTCGGTCGGGCCGTGCAAGAGACCCAGTACTTC
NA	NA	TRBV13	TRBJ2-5	CASSTTTGVETQYF	TGTGCCAGCAGCACAACCACAGGCGTGGAGACCCAGTACTTC
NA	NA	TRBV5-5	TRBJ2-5	CASFYPGTHQETQYF	TGTGCCAGCTTTTACCCCGGGACACATCAAGAGACCCAGTACTTC
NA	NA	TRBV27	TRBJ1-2	CASSLSRAGGYTF	TGTGCCAGCAGTTTATCTAGAGCAGGTGGCTACACCTTC
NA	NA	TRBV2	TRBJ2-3	CASSPRDGRADTQYF	TGTGCCAGCAGCCCCCGGGACGGGCGGGCAGATACGCAGTATTTT
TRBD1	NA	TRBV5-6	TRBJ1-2	CASSYSAGTAYGYTF	TGTGCCAGCAGCTACAGCGCCGGGACAGCTTATGGCTACACCTTC
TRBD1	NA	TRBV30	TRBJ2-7	CAWSVYRFGQGAYEQYF	TGTGCCTGGAGTGTATATAGATTCGGACAGGGGGCCTACGAGCAGTACTTC
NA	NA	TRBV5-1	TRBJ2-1	CATRDRTLYNEQFF	TGCGCCACACGCGACAGAACTCTCTACAATGAGCAGTTCTTC
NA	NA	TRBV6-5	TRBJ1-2	CASSLRGGGYTF	TGTGCCAGCAGTCTTAGGGGAGGCGGCTACACCTTC
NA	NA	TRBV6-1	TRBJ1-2	CASTDRRNYGYTF	TGTGCCAGCACCGACAGACGTAACTATGGCTACACCTTC
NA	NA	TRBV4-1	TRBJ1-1	CASSQERRAFF	TGCGCCAGCAGCCAAGAAAGAAGGGCTTTCTTT
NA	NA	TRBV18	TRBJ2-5	CASSPPGMRRETQYF	TGTGCCAGCTCACCACCGGGTATGCGGCGGGAGACCCAGTACTTC
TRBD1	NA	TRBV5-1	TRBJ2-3	CASTPLGRGLRGETDTQYF	TGCGCCAGCACCCCGCTGGGCAGGGGGCTAAGAGGTGAGACAGATACGCAGTATTTT
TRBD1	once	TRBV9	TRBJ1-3	CASSVEEPGQGTGNTIYF	TGTGCCAGCAGCGTAGAGGAACCGGGACAGGGAACTGGAAACACCATATATTTT
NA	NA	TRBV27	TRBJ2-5	CASSFGFLAETQYF	TGTGCCAGCAGTTTCGGCTTCCTAGCGGAGACCCAGTACTTC
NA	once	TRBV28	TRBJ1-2	CASNTDPYGYTF	TGTGCCAGCAACACAGACCCCTATGGCTACACCTTC
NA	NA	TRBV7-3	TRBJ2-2	CASSPVDRPAGELFF	TGTGCCAGCAGCCCGGTGGACCGACCAGCCGGGGAGCTGTTTTTT
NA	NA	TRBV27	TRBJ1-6	CASSLLRQGNNSPLHF	TGTGCCAGCAGTCTTCTCCGCCAGGGTAATAATTCACCCCTCCACTTT
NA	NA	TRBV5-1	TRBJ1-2	CASSPGTGFYGYTF	TGCGCCAGCAGCCCCGGTACAGGGTTCTATGGCTACACCTTC
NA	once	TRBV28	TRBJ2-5	CASRGGDRTGETQYF	TGTGCCAGCAGGGGAGGGGACAGGACAGGAGAGACCCAGTACTTC
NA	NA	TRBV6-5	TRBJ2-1	CASIPARGRGGEQFF	TGTGCCAGCATCCCCGCTAGGGGGAGGGGGGGTGAGCAGTTCTTC
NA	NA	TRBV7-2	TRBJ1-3	CASSPGLSGNTIYF	TGTGCCAGCAGCCCAGGCCTCTCTGGAAACACCATATATTTT
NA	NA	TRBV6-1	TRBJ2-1	CASSEVAGYNEQFF	TGTGCCAGCAGTGAAGTGGCGGGGTACAATGAGCAGTTCTTC
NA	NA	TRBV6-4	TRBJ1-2	CASSAGTVYGYTF	TGTGCCAGCAGCGCCGGGACGGTCTATGGCTACACCTTC
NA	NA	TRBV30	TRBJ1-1	CAWSYPDRFEAFF	TGTGCCTGGAGTTACCCCGACAGGTTTGAAGCTTTCTTT
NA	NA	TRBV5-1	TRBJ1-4	CASSLGRGNEKLFF	TGCGCCAGCAGCTTGGGGAGGGGCAATGAAAAACTGTTTTTT
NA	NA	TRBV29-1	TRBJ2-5	CSVRGKRPSQETQYF	TGCAGCGTGAGAGGAAAGCGTCCCTCACAAGAGACCCAGTACTTC
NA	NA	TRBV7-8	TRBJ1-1	CASSLEPLGTEAFF	TGTGCCAGCAGCTTAGAACCATTGGGGACTGAAGCTTTCTTT
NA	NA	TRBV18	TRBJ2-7	CASSPLGTNYEQYF	TGTGCCAGCTCACCCCTTGGGACAAACTACGAGCAGTACTTC
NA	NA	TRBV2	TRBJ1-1	CASTRDIGRNTEAFF	TGTGCCAGCACTAGGGACATAGGTAGGAACACTGAAGCTTTCTTT
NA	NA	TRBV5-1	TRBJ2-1	CASSLAQISYNEQFF	TGCGCCAGCAGCTTGGCCCAGATCTCCTACAATGAGCAGTTCTTC
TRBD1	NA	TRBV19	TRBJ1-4	CASRQGLNEKLFF	TGTGCCAGTAGACAGGGGCTTAATGAAAAACTGTTTTTT